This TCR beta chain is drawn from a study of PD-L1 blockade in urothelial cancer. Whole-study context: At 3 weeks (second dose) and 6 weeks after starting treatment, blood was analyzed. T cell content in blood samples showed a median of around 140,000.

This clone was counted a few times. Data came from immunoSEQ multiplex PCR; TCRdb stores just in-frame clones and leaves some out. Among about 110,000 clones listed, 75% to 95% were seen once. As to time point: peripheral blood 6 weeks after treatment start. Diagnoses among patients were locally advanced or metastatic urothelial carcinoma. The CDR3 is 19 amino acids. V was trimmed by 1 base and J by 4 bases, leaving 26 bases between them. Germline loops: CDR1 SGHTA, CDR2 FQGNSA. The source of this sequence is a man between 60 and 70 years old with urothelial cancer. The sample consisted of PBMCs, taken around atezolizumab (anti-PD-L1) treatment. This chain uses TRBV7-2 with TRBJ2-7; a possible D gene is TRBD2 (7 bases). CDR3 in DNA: TGTGCCAGCAGCTTAGGGAAAGGGATTTTGGGAGGGGGTATATACGAGCAGTACTTC. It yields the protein CASSLGKGILGGGIYEQYF.